This T cell receptor beta chain is from a study of T cell responses to AZD1222 COVID-19 vaccine. Broader study findings: White British people made up most donors, females outnumbered males, and clonal diversity was possibly underestimated. At 160-218 and 743-854, vaccine-associated CD4 TCRs were dominant, and they spanned spike. Among those given AZD1222, only six or seven were seropositive at baseline.

Second doses at about 4 or about 12 weeks were pooled. Turning to this clone: Its antigen is undetermined.

Data came from immunoSEQ multiplex PCR; TCRdb stores just in-frame clones and leaves some out. Here the sample spans tens of thousands of clones, around 81% being singletons. The trim removed 4 bases at V and 3 bases at J, leaving 8 bases unmatched. The CDR3 loop spans 15 amino acids. The germline V gene encodes CDR1 SGHTA and CDR2 FQGNSA. The TCR originated in an adult who received the AZD1222 COVID-19 vaccine. The specimen was peripheral blood, collected 28 days after the second AZD1222 dose. The genes are TRBV7-2 and TRBJ2-7, with 8 nucleotides matching TRBD1. CDR3 in DNA: TGTGCCAGCAGCTCGACAGGGGCCGAATTCTACGAGCAGTACTTC. This codes for CASSSTGAEFYEQYF.